This T cell receptor (beta chain) was found in a study of T and B cells in COVID-19 patients. TRB was amplified from about 260-540 ng of blood genomic DNA. TRB rearrangements were amplified by multiplex PCR with BIOMED2 TRB-A/B primers. TCRdb fed the multiplex PCR reads into MiXCR, producing one record per CDR3 protein. The sample holds approximately 15,000 distinct CDR3 sequences; about 29% are singletons and the top ten take approximately 1.1%. The germline CDR1 and CDR2 sequences are SQVTM and ANQGSEA. Losses at the gene ends were 7 bases for V and 6 bases for J; bases not matched to a gene: 13. The CDR3 consists of 14 residues. By frequency in the sample, this clonotype is medium-sized.

The chain carries TRBV29-1 and TRBJ1-2, with 8 nucleotides matching TRBD1. The receptor comes from a human donor who had recovered from COVID-19. The sample consisted of blood. This chain's CDR3 is CSATFSETGDGYTF. DNA of the CDR3: TGCAGCGCTACCTTTTCCGAGACAGGGGATGGCTACACCTTC.